Listed below are T cell receptor beta chains from one sample, sequenced in a study of breast tumors, draining lymph nodes, adjacent tissues. TCRdb passed the multiplex PCR reads through MiXCR, listing each CDR3 protein once. The sample gives tens of thousands of distinct CDR3 sequences, roughly three fifths of which show up once; roughly a fifth is in the top ten. The specimen was tumor-adjacent breast tissue. These receptors came from a female donor with breast cancer. Some clones in this sample may be carry-over from other donors' samples. Both conserved end residues are part of each CDR3. D genes are given only for firm matches. The size field is filled for only some rows; it gives once, few, many or a size class.

clone_size,d_call,j_call,v_call,cdr3_nt,cdr3_aa
medium-sized,-,TRBJ2-7,TRBV20-1,TGCAGTGCTCCCCTGGGGGGTAGCCGGGACTACGAGCAGTACTTC,CSAPLGGSRDYEQYF
few,-,TRBJ2-1,TRBV11-2,TGTGCCAGCAGCATGACCTTGATTCTGTACAATGAGCAGTTCTTC,CASSMTLILYNEQFF
-,-,TRBJ1-4,TRBV30,TGTGCCTGGTCAAAAGGGTTCGATGAAAAACTGTTTTTT,CAWSKGFDEKLFF
few,TRBD1,TRBJ1-1,TRBV3-1,TGTGCCAGCAGCCCCGGACAGGGATACACTGAAGCTTTCTTT,CASSPGQGYTEAFF
many,-,TRBJ2-4,TRBV12-5,TGTGCTAGTGGTTTGAACGCCACTGCGGCCACAAAAAACCACAAAAACATTCAGTACTTC,CASGLNATAATKNHKNIQYF
-,-,TRBJ2-1,TRBV7-9,TGTGCCAGCAGCTCCCGGGACAATGAGCAGTTCTTC,CASSSRDNEQFF
many,-,TRBJ1-1,TRBV10-3,TGTGCCATCAGGGAACAAGGAGCGAACACTGAAGCTTTCTTT,CAIREQGANTEAFF
-,-,TRBJ2-3,TRBV9,TGTGCCAGCAGCGAGGGGGGACTAACCACAGATACGCAGTATTTT,CASSEGGLTTDTQYF
-,-,TRBJ2-1,TRBV29-1,TGCAGCGTCCGAGGGGGAACCTACAATGAGCAGTTCTTC,CSVRGGTYNEQFF
once,-,TRBJ1-1,TRBV28,TGTGCCAGCAGTACCAATACAGGGAACACTGAAGCTTTCTTT,CASSTNTGNTEAFF
-,TRBD2,TRBJ2-7,TRBV7-2,TGTGCCAGCAGCCCAGCCGGGGGGGGCTACGAGCAGTACTTC,CASSPAGGGYEQYF
large,-,TRBJ1-3,TRBV6-5,TGTGCCAGCAGTCCGGGGCCAGGGGGAAACACCATATATTTT,CASSPGPGGNTIYF
many,-,TRBJ2-1,TRBV5-1,TGCGCCAGCAGCTTGGCCGACAGCCCGAACAATGAGCAGTTCTTC,CASSLADSPNNEQFF
-,-,TRBJ2-1,TRBV11-1,TGTGCCAGCAGCTTAGGCAGGGGTAATGAGCAGTTCTTC,CASSLGRGNEQFF
-,TRBD2,TRBJ2-1,TRBV7-2,TGTGCCAGCAGCCCTCTAGCGGGAGTCTACAATGAGCAGTTCTTC,CASSPLAGVYNEQFF
once,-,TRBJ1-4,TRBV15,TGTGCCACCAGCAGAGAAGTCAGGGGAGGAGGTGAAAAACTGTTTTTT,CATSREVRGGGEKLFF
-,TRBD2,TRBJ2-5,TRBV2,TGTGCCAGCAGTGGACTAGCGCAAGAGACCCAGTACTTC,CASSGLAQETQYF
-,-,TRBJ2-5,TRBV2,TGTGCCAGCAGTCGACTAGGGGTGGAGACCCAGTACTTC,CASSRLGVETQYF
-,TRBD2,TRBJ2-1,TRBV19,TGTGCCAGTAGTCCGGGACTAGCGGGAGAGGGGGTCGGGTACAATGAGCAGTTCTTC,CASSPGLAGEGVGYNEQFF
few,-,TRBJ2-3,TRBV7-8,TGTGCCAGCAGCATCAGAGGAGATACGCAGTATTTT,CASSIRGDTQYF
-,-,TRBJ1-4,TRBV25-1,TGTGCCAGCAGTGACAGTGGCAGAGGGGGTAATGAAAAACTGTTTTTT,CASSDSGRGGNEKLFF
-,TRBD1,TRBJ1-5,TRBV19,TGTGCCAGTAAAGGGGACAGTGAGAATCAGCCCCAGCATTTT,CASKGDSENQPQHF
-,-,TRBJ1-4,TRBV2,TGTGCCAGCAGTCTGACGGATGCAACTAATGAAAAACTGTTTTTT,CASSLTDATNEKLFF